Below, 2 T cell receptor beta chains from the same sample are listed, as sequenced in a study of identical twins. TCRdb itself ran the 5' RACE reads through MiXCR, one entry per CDR3 protein. Here the sample spans 600,000 to 850,000 distinct CDR3 sequences, over 15% being singletons. These same data were also listed under a study on T cells expressing NK-cell markers.

The specimen was PBMCs. These receptors originate from a woman aged 18-30 years in good health.

This clonotype turned up a few times. The V gene is TRBV20-1, the J gene TRBJ2-1; D is undetermined. Germline V lookup: CDR1 DFQATT, CDR2 SNEGSKA (reference sequence). V was trimmed by 5 bases and J by 9 bases, leaving 8 bases between them. The CDR3 runs 10 residues. In nucleotides, the CDR3 is TGCAGTGCTCGGTGGGGTGAGCAGTTCTTC. Its translation: CSARWGEQFF.

The sample holds a few counts of this clonotype. The rearrangement joins TRBV12-3 or TRBV12-4 to TRBJ2-1; D is tentatively TRBD1 or TRBD2 (5 bases each). The V gene lost 6 bases and the J gene lost 4 bases, with 16 bases spanning the gap. The CDR3 covers 15 residues. CDR3 in DNA: TGTGCCAGCAGGGGTAAGACCGGGGCGTACAATGAGCAGTTCTTC. Translating it yields CASRGKTGAYNEQFF.